This entry describes one TCR beta chain. Its antigen is not known. A much more abundant neighbour one base away suggests this may be a read error. With 1 base removed from V and 4 bases from J, the gap between germline ends came to 16 bases. Per the germline V gene, CDR1 is MGHRA and CDR2 is YSYEKL. This CDR3 is 16 amino acids long. The data are from a study of molecular identifiers for immune sequencing clone quantification. For the study at large: In replicates, RNA taken from roughly 20,000 or 100,000 naive CD8 cells was divided five ways, and four portions underwent sequencing. Whole-study findings and limits: Whereas clones above 20 RNA copies held under 1% of naive-cell molecules, they held over 98% of effector molecules.

Using its own MiXCR run on the PCR reads, TCRdb lists one record per CDR3 protein. Here the sample spans over 550,000 distinct CDR3 sequences, 25% being singletons. Material for sequencing was naive CD8+ T cells from blood, with Jurkat cell RNA spiked in. Indicated subset: FACS-sorted CD8+CD4-CCR7+CD45RA+ naive T cells. V usage is TRBV4-1 and J usage is TRBJ1-1; D is ambiguous. The receptor was isolated from a human donor in good health. Some libraries in this study had Jurkat cell RNA spiked in. This CDR3 is CASSQARGLGGTEAFF. The CDR3 nucleotides are TGCGCCAGCAGCCAAGCTCGGGGTCTTGGTGGCACTGAAGCTTTCTTT.